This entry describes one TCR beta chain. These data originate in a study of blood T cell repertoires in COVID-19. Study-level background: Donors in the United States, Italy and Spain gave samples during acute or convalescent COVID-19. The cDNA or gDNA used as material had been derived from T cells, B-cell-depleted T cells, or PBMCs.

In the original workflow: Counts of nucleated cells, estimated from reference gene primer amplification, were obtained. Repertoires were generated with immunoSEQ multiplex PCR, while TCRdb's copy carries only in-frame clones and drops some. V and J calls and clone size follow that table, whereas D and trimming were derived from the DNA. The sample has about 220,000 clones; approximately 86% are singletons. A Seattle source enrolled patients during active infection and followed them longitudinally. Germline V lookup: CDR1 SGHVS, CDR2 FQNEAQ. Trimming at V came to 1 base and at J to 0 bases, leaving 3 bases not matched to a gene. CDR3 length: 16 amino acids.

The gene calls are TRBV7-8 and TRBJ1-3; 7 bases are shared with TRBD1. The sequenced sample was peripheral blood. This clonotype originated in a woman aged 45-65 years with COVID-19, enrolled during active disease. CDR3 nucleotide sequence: TGTGCCAGCAGCTTAGAGGGGGCGTACTCTGGAAACACCATATATTTT. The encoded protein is CASSLEGAYSGNTIYF.